Presented here are 2 T cell receptor beta chains from one specimen sequenced in a study of T cell repertoires in cytomegalovirus infection. These receptors' targets are unknown. MiXCR was run by TCRdb on the reads, yielding one entry per CDR3 protein. Among over 45,000 distinct CDR3 sequences listed, around 21% were seen once. Sequenced here: CD8+ T cells from cultured PBMCs, sampled from culture after CMV antigen stimulation. The receptors derive from a human donor in good health (CMV status not recorded). Some clones in this sample may be carry-over from other donors' samples.

The CDR3 coding sequence is TGTGCCAGCAGGTCTAACAGGGGAAGCTACACCTTC. Its translation: CASRSNRGSYTF. The rearrangement uses TRBV7-2 and TRBJ1-2, with 7 bases lining up with TRBD1. This CDR3 is built from 12 residues. V shed 6 bases, J shed 9 bases, and the junction held 7 bases outside the gene matches. Germline lookup yields CDR1 SGHTA and CDR2 FQGNSA.

This clonotype was detected a few times. The V call is TRBV5-4, the J call TRBJ2-1; D is ambiguous. The CDR3 runs 12 residues. Germline loops: CDR1 SGHNT, CDR2 YYREEE (reference sequence). The V end lost 4 bases, the J end lost 8 bases, and 10 bases lay between the germline ends. This chain's CDR3 is CASSAPSDEQFF. The CDR3 region has the DNA TGTGCCAGCAGCGCGCCGAGCGATGAGCAGTTCTTC.